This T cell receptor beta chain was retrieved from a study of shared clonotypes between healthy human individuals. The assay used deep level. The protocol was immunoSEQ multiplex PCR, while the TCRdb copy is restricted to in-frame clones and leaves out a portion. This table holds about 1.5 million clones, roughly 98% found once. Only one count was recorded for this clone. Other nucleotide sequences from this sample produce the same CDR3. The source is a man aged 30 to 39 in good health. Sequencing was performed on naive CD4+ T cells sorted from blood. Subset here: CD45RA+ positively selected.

CDR3 coding DNA: TGTGCCAGTAGTATAGTACAAAGCTCCTACAATGAGCAGTTCTTC. It codes for CASSIVQSSYNEQFF. The chain joins TRBV19 to TRBJ2-1; D not certain. Germline V gene sequence: CDR1 LNHDA, CDR2 SQIVND (reference sequence). This CDR3 has 15 amino acids. Trimming removed 1 base at V and 0 bases at J, with 7 bases between.